Presented here are 17 T cell receptor beta chains from one specimen sequenced in a study of response to subunit inactivated influenza vaccine. TCRdb called the RT-PCR reads again in MiXCR, with one record for every CDR3 protein. The sample carries more than 450,000 distinct CDR3 sequences, around 11% recorded once. A further study also used this sample, focusing on T cells expressing NK-cell markers. This second study says: Production of TCR beta cDNA relied on 5'RACE template switching with UMIs.

This material consisted of PBMCs from blood, taken on the day of vaccination. All receptors come from a man aged 45-65 years who received an inactivated influenza vaccine.

The chain carries TRBV7-2 and TRBJ2-7; tentative D call: TRBD2 (7 bases). The length of the CDR3 is 16 residues. The germline V gene encodes CDR1 SGHTA and CDR2 FQGNSA. The V end was cut by 5 bases, the J end by 0 bases, with 17 bases between. In nucleotides, the CDR3 is TGTGCCAGCAGCCCCGTGGGGGGGCCTAGCTCCTACGAGCAGTACTTC. Protein: CASSPVGGPSSYEQYF.

The genes are TRBV5-6 and TRBJ2-1; D unresolved. The CDR3 consists of 12 residues. The germline V gene encodes CDR1 SGHDT and CDR2 YYEEEE. Trimming shortened V by 4 bases and J by 7 bases, and 9 bases separated the two germline ends. The CDR3 spells CASSRLRNEQFF. As DNA, the CDR3 is TGTGCCAGCAGCCGTCTTCGAAATGAGCAGTTCTTC.

The CDR3 loop reads CASSLLGLAGPLGDEQFF. The DNA for the CDR3 is TGCGCCAGCAGCTTGTTGGGACTAGCGGGTCCTCTCGGGGATGAGCAGTTCTTC. The chain carries TRBV5-1 and TRBJ2-1; 12 nucleotides agree with TRBD2. Germline V CDR1 and CDR2: SGHRS, YFSETQ. The CDR3 loop spans 18 amino acids. Losses at the gene ends were 1 base for V and 8 bases for J; bases not matched to a gene: 13.

The J gene is TRBJ2-3, the V gene TRBV6-5; TRBD2 aligns across 12 bases. The CDR3 has 16 amino acids. Trimming at V came to 0 bases and at J to 3 bases, leaving 1 base not matched to a gene. Germline V CDR1 and CDR2: MNHEY, SVGAGI. The CDR3 is CASSYSGLAGTDTQYF. In DNA, the CDR3 is TGTGCCAGCAGTTACTCTGGACTAGCGGGAACAGATACGCAGTATTTT.

The table lists this clonotype with a few counts. This chain connects TRBV29-1 to TRBJ2-7; 8 bases align to TRBD1. Germline loops: CDR1 SQVTM, CDR2 ANQGSEA. This CDR3 spans 13 amino acids. Trimming removed 2 bases from V and 6 bases from J; junction bases left unmatched: 6. The CDR3 here is CSVEWDRSVEQYF. In nucleotides, the CDR3 is TGCAGCGTTGAATGGGACAGGTCGGTCGAGCAGTACTTC.

Concerning this clonotype: This CDR3 is missing its conserved last phenylalanine or tryptophan, likely due to a read error. The rearrangement links TRBV5-1 to TRBJ2-1; TRBD1 agrees at 8 bases. This CDR3 has 15 amino acids. With V trimmed by 4 bases and J by 3 bases, 6 bases remained unmatched. Germline loops: CDR1 SGHRS, CDR2 YFSETQ. CDR3 sequence: CASSPGQVDYNEQFL. CDR3 nucleotides: TGCGCCAGCAGCCCGGGACAGGTTGACTACAATGAGCAGTTCTTA.

As DNA, the CDR3 is TGCAGCGCTGGGGAGCCTAGCGGGGCCCCGGGTGAGCAGTTCTTC. The encoded protein is CSAGEPSGAPGEQFF. The V and J genes are TRBV29-1 and TRBJ2-1, with 9 bases matching TRBD2. V lost 7 bases to trimming and J lost 9 bases; unmatched junction nucleotides: 16. Germline V gives CDR1 SQVTM, CDR2 ANQGSEA. This CDR3 contains 15 residues.

The sample holds many counts of this clonotype. The V gene is TRBV6-2 or TRBV6-3, the J gene TRBJ2-1, with 7 nucleotides matching TRBD2. Germline lookup yields CDR1 MNHEY and CDR2 SVGEGT. CDR3 length: 18 residues. Trimming removed 0 bases from V and 1 base from J; junction bases left unmatched: 9. CDR3 bases: TGTGCCAGCAGTTACTCTCCTAAAGCGGGGCGATCCTACAATGAGCAGTTCTTC. Translation: CASSYSPKAGRSYNEQFF.

The chain uses TRBV29-1 and TRBJ2-7; 7 positions match TRBD1. Germline values: CDR1 SQVTM, CDR2 ANQGSEA. Trimming removed 7 bases from V and 3 bases from J; junction bases left unmatched: 3. This CDR3 has 11 amino acids. For the CDR3, the DNA is TGCAGCGCGGGACAGAACTACGAGCAGTACTTC. Encoded protein: CSAGQNYEQYF.

This clonotype showed up many times. This chain uses TRBV12-3 or TRBV12-4 with TRBJ1-1; D unclear. Trimming left V 5 bases short and J 0 bases short, with 10 bases between. CDR3 size: 14 residues. CDR3 sequence: CASSPDGMNTEAFF. CDR3 bases: TGTGCCAGCAGTCCCGACGGCATGAACACTGAAGCTTTCTTT.

This clonotype showed up just a few times. Written as DNA, the CDR3 is TGTGCCAGCAGTTACGCCGGGACGTCCGAAGGCGAGCAGTACTTC. Its translation: CASSYAGTSEGEQYF. The chain has TRBV6-5 and TRBJ2-7, with D perhaps matching TRBD1 or TRBD2 (5 bases each). The V end lost 2 bases, the J end lost 6 bases, and 17 bases lay between the germline ends. CDR1 is MNHEY, CDR2 SVGAGI, per germline. The CDR3 consists of 15 residues.

The CDR3 sequence: CSAHSGSYEQYF. The CDR3 DNA reads as TGCAGTGCTCACTCGGGCTCCTACGAGCAGTACTTC. This chain connects TRBV20-1 to TRBJ2-7; D is uncertain. V lost 5 bases and J 0 bases, leaving 8 bases between the germline ends. The CDR3 is 12 residues long. The germline V gene has CDR1 DFQATT and CDR2 SNEGSKA (reference sequence).

The J gene is TRBJ2-7, the V gene TRBV4-1, with a possible D match to TRBD1 (6 bases). This CDR3 has 16 residues. V lost 0 bases and J lost 3, with 15 bases in between. Germline V gene data show CDR1 as MGHRA and CDR2 as YSYEKL. CDR3 residues: CASSQEASGTYYEQYF. Written as DNA, the CDR3 is TGCGCCAGCAGCCAAGAAGCCTCCGGGACATACTACGAGCAGTACTTC.

This clonotype was counted only a few times. The rearrangement uses TRBV2 and TRBJ2-5; 7 bases are shared with TRBD1. Per germline, CDR1 SNHLY and CDR2 FYNNEI. This CDR3 has 16 residues. V shed 1 base and J 4 bases; nucleotides not matched to a gene: 9. The CDR3 region has the DNA TGTGCCAGCAGTGAAGGACAGGGTTGGAGTGGAGAGACCCAGTACTTC. Protein sequence: CASSEGQGWSGETQYF.

Of note for this clonotype: A read error may be the cause here, since a much bigger clone is one base away. This chain uses TRBV10-2 with TRBJ1-6, with D perhaps TRBD1 (5 bases). Germline-derived CDR1 and CDR2 are WSHSY and SAAADI. The germline V and J ends were trimmed by 4 bases and 5 bases, with 12 bases remaining between them. The CDR3 has 15 amino acids. As DNA, the CDR3 is TGCGCCAGCAGTGGCGGGGGGACTAATAATTCACCCCTCCACTTT. This encodes CASSGGGTNNSPLHF.

The gene calls are TRBV29-1 and TRBJ2-7; D is unclear. Germline values: CDR1 SQVTM, CDR2 ANQGSEA. The CDR3 has 13 amino acids. V was cut by 3 bases and J by 4 bases, with 13 bases left in between. The CDR3 sequence is CSVEDTYSYEQYF. The CDR3 bases are TGCAGCGTTGAGGATACCTATTCGTACGAGCAGTACTTC.

This clonotype has only a few counts. The CDR3 bases are TGTGCCAGCAGGAAAGAAGAAGGCTCCTATAATTCACCCCTCCACTTT. Translating gives CASRKEEGSYNSPLHF. This chain links TRBV6-1 with TRBJ1-6; D uncertain. Germline CDR1 reads MNHNS; CDR2 reads SASEGT. Trimming took off 6 bases at V and 0 bases at J, with 12 bases between the two ends. CDR3 length: 16 amino acids.